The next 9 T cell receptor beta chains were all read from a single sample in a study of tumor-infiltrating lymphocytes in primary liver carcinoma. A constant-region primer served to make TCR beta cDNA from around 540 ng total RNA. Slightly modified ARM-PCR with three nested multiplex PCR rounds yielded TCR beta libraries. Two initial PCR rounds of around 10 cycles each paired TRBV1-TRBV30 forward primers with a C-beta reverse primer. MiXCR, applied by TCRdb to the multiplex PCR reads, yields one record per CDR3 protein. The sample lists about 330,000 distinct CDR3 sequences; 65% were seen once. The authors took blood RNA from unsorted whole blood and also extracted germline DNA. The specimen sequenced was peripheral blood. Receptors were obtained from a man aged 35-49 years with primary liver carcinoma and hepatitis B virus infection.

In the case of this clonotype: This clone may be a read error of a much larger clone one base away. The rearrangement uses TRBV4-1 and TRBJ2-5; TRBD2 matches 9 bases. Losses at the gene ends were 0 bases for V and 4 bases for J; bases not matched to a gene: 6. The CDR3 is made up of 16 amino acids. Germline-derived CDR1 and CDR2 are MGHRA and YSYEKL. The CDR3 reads CASSQERREGAETQYF. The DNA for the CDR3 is TGCGCCAGCAGCCAAGAACGGCGGGAGGGGGCAGAGACCCAGTACTTC.

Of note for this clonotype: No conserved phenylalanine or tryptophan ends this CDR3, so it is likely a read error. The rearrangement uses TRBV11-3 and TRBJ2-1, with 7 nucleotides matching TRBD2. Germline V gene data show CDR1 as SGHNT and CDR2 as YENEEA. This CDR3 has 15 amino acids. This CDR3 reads CTSSLGTGGYNEQFL. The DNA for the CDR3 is TGTACCAGCAGCTTAGGGACGGGGGGATACAATGAGCAGTTCTTA.

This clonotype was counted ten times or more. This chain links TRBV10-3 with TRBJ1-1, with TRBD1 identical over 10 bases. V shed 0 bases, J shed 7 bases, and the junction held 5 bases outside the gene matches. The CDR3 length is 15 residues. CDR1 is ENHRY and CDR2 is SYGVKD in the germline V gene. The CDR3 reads CAISESDRGGGEAFF. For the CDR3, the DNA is TGTGCCATCAGTGAGTCGGACAGGGGGGGGGGTGAAGCTTTCTTT.

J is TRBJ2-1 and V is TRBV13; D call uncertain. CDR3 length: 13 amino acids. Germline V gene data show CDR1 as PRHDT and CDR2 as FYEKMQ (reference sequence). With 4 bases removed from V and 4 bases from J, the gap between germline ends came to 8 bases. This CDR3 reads CASSSVEYNEQFF. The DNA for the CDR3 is TGTGCCAGCAGCTCGGTTGAGTACAATGAGCAGTTCTTC.

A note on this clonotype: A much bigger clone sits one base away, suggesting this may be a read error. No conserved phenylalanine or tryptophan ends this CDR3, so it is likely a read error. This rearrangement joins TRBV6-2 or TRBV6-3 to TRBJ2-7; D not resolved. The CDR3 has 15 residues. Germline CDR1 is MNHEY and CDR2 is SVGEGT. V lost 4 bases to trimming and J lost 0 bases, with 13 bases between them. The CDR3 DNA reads TGTGCCAGCAGTTCACCCATTTTGAGCTCCTACGAGCAGTACTCC. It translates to CASSSPILSSYEQYS.

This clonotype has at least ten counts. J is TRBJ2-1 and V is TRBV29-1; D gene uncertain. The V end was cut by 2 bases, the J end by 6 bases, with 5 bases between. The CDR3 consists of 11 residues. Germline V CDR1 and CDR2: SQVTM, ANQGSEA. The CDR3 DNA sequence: TGCAGCGTTGAACCCTTCAATGAGCAGTTCTTC. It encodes CSVEPFNEQFF.

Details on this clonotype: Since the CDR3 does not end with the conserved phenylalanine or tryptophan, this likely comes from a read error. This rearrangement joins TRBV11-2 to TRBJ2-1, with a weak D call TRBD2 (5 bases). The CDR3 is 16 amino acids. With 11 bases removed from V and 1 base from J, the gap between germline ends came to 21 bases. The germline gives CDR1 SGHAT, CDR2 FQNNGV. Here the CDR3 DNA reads TGTGCCGGCATTAGTCGGGATCCCGAATCCTACAATGAGCAGTTCGTC. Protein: CAGISRDPESYNEQFV.

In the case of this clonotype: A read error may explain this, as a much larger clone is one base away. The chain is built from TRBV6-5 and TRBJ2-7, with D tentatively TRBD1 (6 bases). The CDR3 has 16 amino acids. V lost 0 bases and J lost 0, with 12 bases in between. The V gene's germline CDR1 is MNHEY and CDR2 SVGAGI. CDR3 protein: CASSYSMETGSYEQYF. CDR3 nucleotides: TGTGCCAGCAGTTACTCGATGGAGACAGGCTCCTACGAGCAGTACTTC.

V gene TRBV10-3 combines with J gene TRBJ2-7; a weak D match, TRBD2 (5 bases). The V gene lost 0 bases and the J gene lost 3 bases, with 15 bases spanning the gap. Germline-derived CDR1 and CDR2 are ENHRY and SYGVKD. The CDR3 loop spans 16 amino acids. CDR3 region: CAISESERENYYEQYF. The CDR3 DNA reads TGTGCCATCAGTGAGTCGGAGAGGGAAAATTACTACGAGCAGTACTTC.